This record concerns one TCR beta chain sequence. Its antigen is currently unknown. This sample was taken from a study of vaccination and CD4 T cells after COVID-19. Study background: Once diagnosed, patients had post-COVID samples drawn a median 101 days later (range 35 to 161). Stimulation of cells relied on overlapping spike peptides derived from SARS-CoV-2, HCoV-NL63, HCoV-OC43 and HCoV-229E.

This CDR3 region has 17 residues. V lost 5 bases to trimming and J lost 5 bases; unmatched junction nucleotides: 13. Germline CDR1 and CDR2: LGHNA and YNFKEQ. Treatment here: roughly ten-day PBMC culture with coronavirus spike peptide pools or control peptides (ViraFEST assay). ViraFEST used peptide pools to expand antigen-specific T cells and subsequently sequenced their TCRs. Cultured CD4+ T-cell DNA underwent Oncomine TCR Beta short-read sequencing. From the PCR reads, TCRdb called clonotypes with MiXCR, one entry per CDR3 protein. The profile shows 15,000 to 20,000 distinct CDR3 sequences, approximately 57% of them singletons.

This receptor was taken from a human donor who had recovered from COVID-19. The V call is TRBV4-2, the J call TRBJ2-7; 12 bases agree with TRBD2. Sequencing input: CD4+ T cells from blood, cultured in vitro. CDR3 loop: CASSATSGGRFTDEQYF. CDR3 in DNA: TGTGCCAGCAGCGCCACTAGCGGGGGGAGATTTACCGACGAGCAGTACTTC.